This TCR beta chain was documented in a study of T cell repertoires in cytomegalovirus infection. As for the study in general: Recently identified HLA-C-restricted CMV epitopes were used, and well-studied HLA-B-restricted CMV epitopes were used as well. From public TCR beta signatures came an indication of both CMV infection and matching HLA type.

MiXCR was run by TCRdb on the reads, yielding one entry per CDR3 protein. The sample has fewer than 950,000 distinct CDR3 sequences, around a third seen once; the top ten hold roughly an eighth. As concerns this clonotype: Its cognate antigen is unknown.

J was trimmed by 0 bases and V by 1 base; bases with no gene match: 6. Germline values: CDR1 SGHDN, CDR2 FVKESK. This CDR3 spans 16 amino acids. This TCR was recovered from a human donor in good health (CMV status not recorded). Some clones in this sample may be carry-over from other donors' samples. Sequencing was performed on cultured CD8+ T cells from PBMCs, taken from culture after CMV antigen stimulation. The chain uses TRBV14 and TRBJ2-7, with 7 bases lining up with TRBD2. CDR3 DNA: TGTGCCAGCAGCCAAGTGGGGGGGAGTTTCTCCTACGAGCAGTACTTC. It is translated as CASSQVGGSFSYEQYF. Combining the CDR3 with reference TRBV14 and TRBJ2-7 gives the whole variable domain EAGVTQFPSHSVIEKGQTVTLRCDPISGHDNLYWYRRVMGKEIKFLLHFVKESKQDESGMPNNRFLAERTGGTYSTLKVQPAELEDSGVYFCASSQVGGSFSYEQYFGPGTRLTVT.